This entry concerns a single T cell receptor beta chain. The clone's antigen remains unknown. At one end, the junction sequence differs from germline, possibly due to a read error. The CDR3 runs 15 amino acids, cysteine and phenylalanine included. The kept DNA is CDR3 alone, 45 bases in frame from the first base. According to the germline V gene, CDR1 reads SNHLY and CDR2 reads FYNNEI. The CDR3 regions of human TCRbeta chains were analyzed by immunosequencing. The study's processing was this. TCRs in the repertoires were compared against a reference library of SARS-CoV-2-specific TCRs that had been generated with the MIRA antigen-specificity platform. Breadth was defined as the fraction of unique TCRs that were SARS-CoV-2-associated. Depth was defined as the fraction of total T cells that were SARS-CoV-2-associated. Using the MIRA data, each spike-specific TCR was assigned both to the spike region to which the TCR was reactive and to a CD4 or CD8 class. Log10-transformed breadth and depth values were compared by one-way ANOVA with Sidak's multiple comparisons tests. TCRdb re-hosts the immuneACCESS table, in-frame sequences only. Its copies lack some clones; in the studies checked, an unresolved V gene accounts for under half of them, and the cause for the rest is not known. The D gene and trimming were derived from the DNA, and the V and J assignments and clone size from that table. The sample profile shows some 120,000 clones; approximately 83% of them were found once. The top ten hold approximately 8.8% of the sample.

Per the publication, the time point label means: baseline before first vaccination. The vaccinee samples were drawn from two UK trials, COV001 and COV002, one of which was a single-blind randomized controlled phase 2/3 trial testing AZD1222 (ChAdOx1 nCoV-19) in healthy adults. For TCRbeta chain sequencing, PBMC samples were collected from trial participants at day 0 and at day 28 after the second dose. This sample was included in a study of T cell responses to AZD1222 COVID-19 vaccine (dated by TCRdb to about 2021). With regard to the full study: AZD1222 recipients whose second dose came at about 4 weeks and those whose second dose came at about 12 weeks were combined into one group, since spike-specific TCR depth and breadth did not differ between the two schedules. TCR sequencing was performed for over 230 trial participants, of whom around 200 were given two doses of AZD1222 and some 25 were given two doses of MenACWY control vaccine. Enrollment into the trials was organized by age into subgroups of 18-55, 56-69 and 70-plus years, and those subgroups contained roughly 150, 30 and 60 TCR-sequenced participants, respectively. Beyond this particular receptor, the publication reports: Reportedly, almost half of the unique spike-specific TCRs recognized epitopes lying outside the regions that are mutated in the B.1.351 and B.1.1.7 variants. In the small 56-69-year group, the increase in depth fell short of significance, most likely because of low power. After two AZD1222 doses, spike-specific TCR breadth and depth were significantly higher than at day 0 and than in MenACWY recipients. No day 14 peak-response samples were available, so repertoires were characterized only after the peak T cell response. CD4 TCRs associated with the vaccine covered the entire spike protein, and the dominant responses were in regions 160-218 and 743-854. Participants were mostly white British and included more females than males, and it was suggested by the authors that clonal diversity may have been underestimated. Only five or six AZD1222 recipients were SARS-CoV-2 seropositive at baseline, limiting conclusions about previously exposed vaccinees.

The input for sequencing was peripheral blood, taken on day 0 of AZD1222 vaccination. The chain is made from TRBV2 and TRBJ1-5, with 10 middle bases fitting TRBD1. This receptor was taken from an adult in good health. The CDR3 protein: CASSQETGGNQPQHF. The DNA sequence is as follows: TGTGCCAGCAGTCAGGAGACAGGGGGCAACCAGCCCCAGCATTTT. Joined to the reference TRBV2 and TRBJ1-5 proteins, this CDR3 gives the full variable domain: EPEVTQTPSHQVTQMGQEVILRCVPISNHLYFYWYRQILGQKVEFLVSFYNNEISEKSEIFDDQFSVERPDGSNFTLKIRSTKLEDSAMYFCASSQETGGNQPQHFGDGTRLSIL.